This T cell receptor (beta chain) was profiled in a study of T cell responses to AZD1222 COVID-19 vaccine. The overall study: Both about-4-week and about-12-week second-dose recipients were combined.

TCRdb keeps only in-frame clones here, not all; method: immunoSEQ multiplex PCR. The profile shows around 100,000 clones, around nine tenths of them singletons. Study observations and caveats: Clonal diversity may have been underestimated in mostly white British donors. Increases in Spike-specific TCR breadth and depth were seen after two AZD1222 doses. Spike was spanned by vaccine-associated CD4 TCRs, with dominance at 160-218 and 743-854.

Worth noting for this clone: Its antigen is undetermined.

V shed 6 bases, J shed 5 bases, and the junction held 3 bases outside the gene matches. The CDR3 has 13 amino acids. The clonotype originates from an adult in good health. This specimen consisted of peripheral blood, obtained on day 0 of AZD1222 vaccination. The chain carries TRBV12-3 or TRBV12-4 and TRBJ1-1; 10 nucleotides match TRBD1. CDR3 loop: CASRRTGGTEAFF. The CDR3, as DNA: TGTGCCAGCAGACGGACAGGGGGTACTGAAGCTTTCTTT.